Listed below are T cell receptor beta chains from one sample, sequenced in a study of CD8 T cells in ankylosing spondylitis. Each CDR3 protein is one row after TCRdb ran MiXCR on the 5' RACE reads. The sample yields under 850,000 distinct CDR3 sequences, around 20% seen once. The sequenced sample consisted of blood, either unsorted or a sorted T cell fraction (not recorded which). Every receptor here comes from a male donor with ankylosing spondylitis. CDR3s include the opening cysteine and the closing phenylalanine or tryptophan.

CDR3	J	V
CASSPDRADQETQYF	TRBJ2-5	TRBV5-1
CSAGTVDNEQFF	TRBJ2-1	TRBV29-1
CAISTDGALNTEAFF	TRBJ1-1	TRBV10-3
CASRRGQTIYNEQFF	TRBJ2-1	TRBV12-3/TRBV12-4
CASSGTRRADEQYF	TRBJ2-7	TRBV5-1
CASSQDLGLVGGNEQFF	TRBJ2-1	TRBV4-2
CASRYREDTEAFF	TRBJ1-1	TRBV2
CASSPHRLAYEQYF	TRBJ2-7	TRBV7-6
CASNSGPEPTDEQFF	TRBJ2-1	TRBV12-3/TRBV12-4
CASSLQSNQPQHF	TRBJ1-5	TRBV3-1
CASSWGDTRNIQYF	TRBJ2-4	TRBV5-5